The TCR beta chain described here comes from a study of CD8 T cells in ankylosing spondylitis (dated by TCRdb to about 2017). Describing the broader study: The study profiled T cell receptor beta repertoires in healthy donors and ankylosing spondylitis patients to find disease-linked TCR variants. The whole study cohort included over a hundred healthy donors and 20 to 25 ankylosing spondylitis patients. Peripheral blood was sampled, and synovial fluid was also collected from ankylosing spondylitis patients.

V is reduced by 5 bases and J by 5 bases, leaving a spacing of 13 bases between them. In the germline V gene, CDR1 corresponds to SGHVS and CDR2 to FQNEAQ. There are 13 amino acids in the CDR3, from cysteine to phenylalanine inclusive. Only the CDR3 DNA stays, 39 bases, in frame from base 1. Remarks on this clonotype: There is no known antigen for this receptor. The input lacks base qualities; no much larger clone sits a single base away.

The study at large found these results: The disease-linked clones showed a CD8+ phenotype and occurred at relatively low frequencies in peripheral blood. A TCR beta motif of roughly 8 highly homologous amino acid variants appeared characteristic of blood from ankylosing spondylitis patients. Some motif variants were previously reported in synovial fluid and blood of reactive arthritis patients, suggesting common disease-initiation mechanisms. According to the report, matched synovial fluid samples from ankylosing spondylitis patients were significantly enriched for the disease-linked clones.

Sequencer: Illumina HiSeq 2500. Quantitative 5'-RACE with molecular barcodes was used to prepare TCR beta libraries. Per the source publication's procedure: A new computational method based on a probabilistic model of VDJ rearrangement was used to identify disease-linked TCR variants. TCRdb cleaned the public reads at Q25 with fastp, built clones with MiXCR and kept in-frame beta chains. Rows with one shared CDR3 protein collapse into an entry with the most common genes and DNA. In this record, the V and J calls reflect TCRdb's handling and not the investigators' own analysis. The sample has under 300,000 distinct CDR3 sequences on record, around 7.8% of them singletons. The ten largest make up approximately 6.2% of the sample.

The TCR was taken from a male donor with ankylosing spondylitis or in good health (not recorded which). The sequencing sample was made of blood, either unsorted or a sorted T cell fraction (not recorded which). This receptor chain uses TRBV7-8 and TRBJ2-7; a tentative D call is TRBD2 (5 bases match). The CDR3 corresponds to CASSPPRRDEQYF. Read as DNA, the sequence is TGTGCCAGCAGCCCTCCCAGGCGGGACGAGCAGTACTTC.